This T cell receptor (beta chain) was retrieved from a study of CD8+CD57+ T cells in acquired aplastic anemia. Study as a whole: Reads per healthy sample averaged around 10 million (CD4+) and 11 million to 12 million (CD8+).

According to the study, genomic DNA was the template for TCR beta VDJ and CDR3 profiling. TCRdb reanalysed the reads using MiXCR and keeps one entry per CDR3 protein. The repertoire holds about 210,000 distinct CDR3 sequences, 34% seen once, with about 1.1% in the top ten. This clonotype was observed a few times. J lost 6 bases, V lost 4 bases, and 18 bases had no gene match. The CDR3 consists of 20 residues. The germline gives CDR1 SGHVS, CDR2 FNYEAQ. The origin of this receptor is a human donor in good health, serving as a control. This sequence joins TRBV7-6 and TRBJ2-1, with 13 bases identical to TRBD2. Material: sorted CD4+, CD8+, or CD8+CD57+ T cells (not recorded which) from PBMCs. This CDR3 is CASSSGGLAGVVWSGNEQFF. Here the CDR3 DNA reads TGTGCCAGCAGCTCCGGAGGACTAGCGGGAGTAGTATGGTCTGGCAATGAGCAGTTCTTC. Drawing the rest from reference TRBV7-6 and TRBJ2-1, the complete variable domain is GAGVSQSPRYKVTKRGQDVALRCDPISGHVSLYWYRQALGQGPEFLTYFNYEAQQDKSGLPNDRFSAERPEGSISTLTIQRTEQRDSAMYRCASSSGGLAGVVWSGNEQFFGPGTRLTVL.